These 18 T cell receptor beta chains came from one sample sequenced in a study of radiotherapy plus CTLA-4 blockade in lung cancer. Only in-frame clones appear in the TCRdb table, and some are missing; sequencing was by immunoSEQ multiplex PCR. The sample contains 55,000 to 80,000 clones, around 73% of which appear only once. The sample here was peripheral blood, taken from a patient treated with radiotherapy plus ipilimumab. These receptors were taken from a human donor with non-small cell lung cancer who had a complete response to radiotherapy plus ipilimumab.

The chain employs TRBV18 and TRBJ1-5; D gene unclear. In germline, CDR1 is KGHSH, CDR2 LQKENI. The V end lost 1 base, the J end lost 1 base, and 8 bases lay between the germline ends. There are 15 residues in the CDR3. CDR3 protein: CASSPLGGSNQPQHF. The CDR3 region has the DNA TGTGCCAGCTCACCACTCGGCGGGAGCAATCAGCCCCAGCATTTT. The full variable domain, rest sourced from reference TRBV18 and TRBJ1-5, is NAGVMQNPRHLVRRRGQEARLRCSPMKGHSHVYWYRQLPEEGLKFMVYLQKENIIDESGMPKERFSAEFPKEGPSILRIQQVVRGDSAAYFCASSPLGGSNQPQHFGDGTRLSIL.

This clone has more than one count but fewer than ten. V gene TRBV7-8 combines with J gene TRBJ2-1; tentatively, D is TRBD1 (5 bases). Trimming stripped 5 bases from V and 0 bases from J, with 17 bases between. The length of the CDR3 is 17 residues. CDR1 SGHVS and CDR2 FQNEAQ come from the germline V gene. The CDR3 bases are TGTGCCAGCAGCCTCCTTAACAGGTTAAGCTCCTACAATGAGCAGTTCTTC. It yields the protein CASSLLNRLSSYNEQFF.

The chain employs TRBV30 and TRBJ1-2, with 7 bases aligning to TRBD1. V was clipped by 4 bases and J by 8 bases; unmatched bases: 16. Germline V gene data show CDR1 as GTSNPN and CDR2 as SVGIG (reference sequence). The CDR3 is made up of 15 amino acids. The CDR3 bases are TGTGCCTGGATACGGGACAGAGCGAAAACAGTAGGCTACACCTTC. Its protein is CAWIRDRAKTVGYTF.

This chain joins TRBV4-3 and TRBJ1-1, with 8 bases that match TRBD1. The CDR3 covers 16 residues. Trimming took 1 base from V and 2 from J; bases not matched to a gene: 6. The V gene's germline CDR1 is LGHNA and CDR2 YSLEER. Here the CDR3 reads CASSQAADRGNTEAFF. The CDR3 nucleotides read TGCGCCAGCAGCCAAGCCGCTGACAGGGGTAACACTGAAGCTTTCTTT.

The chain recombines TRBV5-4 with TRBJ1-1; the D gene is possibly TRBD1 (5 bases). The CDR3 is 14 residues long. The germline V gene encodes CDR1 SGHNT and CDR2 YYREEE (reference sequence). Between the trimmed V and J ends, which lost 6 bases and 5 bases, there was a span of 17 bases. CDR3 nucleotide sequence: TGTGCCAGCAAAGCTTATGGCAGGGTTACTGAAGCTTTCTTT. This codes for CASKAYGRVTEAFF.

This clone came up a few times. J is TRBJ1-2 and V is TRBV6-5, with TRBD1 as a possible D gene (6 bases). V was shortened by 0 bases and J by 4 bases, with 12 bases between the two germline ends. The CDR3 runs to 15 residues. CDR1 is MNHEY and CDR2 is SVGAGI in the germline V gene. The CDR3 reads CASSYSGQRPYGYTF. As DNA, the CDR3 is TGTGCCAGCAGTTACTCAGGACAGCGTCCCTATGGCTACACCTTC.

The V call is TRBV5-1, the J call TRBJ2-1, with D possibly TRBD2 on 7 matching bases. Trimming cost V 0 bases and J 6 bases, with 10 bases left between them. The CDR3 covers 14 residues. Germline values: CDR1 SGHRS, CDR2 YFSETQ. The DNA for the CDR3 is TGCGCCAGCAGCTTGGCGGGGGGCTCCAATGAGCAGTTCTTC. This gives the protein CASSLAGGSNEQFF.

The rearrangement joins TRBV6-5 to TRBJ2-7; D possibly corresponds to TRBD2 (6 bases). The CDR3 is 14 residues long. The germline V and J ends were trimmed by 1 base and 2 bases, with 9 bases remaining between them. Germline V gene lookup returns CDR1 MNHEY and CDR2 SVGAGI. As DNA, the CDR3 is TGTGCCAGCAGTTACTTCGGGGGAACCTACGAGCAGTACTTC. This sequence encodes CASSYFGGTYEQYF.

This sequence joins TRBV7-2 and TRBJ2-7; 7 positions match TRBD2. CDR3 length: 14 amino acids. V lost 1 base and J lost 4; bases outside the gene matches: 4. Germline V gene lookup returns CDR1 SGHTA and CDR2 FQGNSA. The CDR3, as DNA: TGTGCCAGCAGCTTAGGAGCGGGGAAGTACGAGCAGTACTTC. Protein product: CASSLGAGKYEQYF.

This clone was counted once. The rearrangement links TRBV30 to TRBJ1-2; TRBD1 matches at 9 bases. The CDR3 consists of 13 residues. V was clipped by 8 bases and J by 4 bases; unmatched bases: 8. Germline assignment: CDR1 GTSNPN and CDR2 SVGIG (reference sequence). The CDR3 nucleotides read TGTGCCCACAGGGGGCGAGGGGTCTATGGCTACACCTTC. Translating it yields CAHRGRGVYGYTF.

V is TRBV6-4 and J is TRBJ2-3; D is undetermined. The CDR3 has 14 residues. Trimming pared 7 bases from V and 5 bases from J, leaving 16 bases between. Germline lookup yields CDR1 MRHNA and CDR2 SNTAGT. CDR3 sequence: CASKEEGRGDTQYF. The CDR3 DNA follows: TGTGCCAGCAAAGAGGAAGGACGAGGAGATACGCAGTATTTT.

The V gene is TRBV5-4, the J gene TRBJ1-3, with D perhaps TRBD1 (6 bases). The V end lost 1 base, the J end lost 3 bases, and 11 bases lay between the germline ends. CDR3 length: 15 residues. Germline V lookup: CDR1 SGHNT, CDR2 YYREEE (reference sequence). CDR3 in DNA: TGTGCCAGCAGCTTGAGAACAGGGATTGGAAACACCATATATTTT. It yields the protein CASSLRTGIGNTIYF. The entire variable domain, with the rest obtained from reference TRBV5-4 and TRBJ1-3, is as follows: ETGVTQSPTHLIKTRGQQVTLRCSSQSGHNTVSWYQQALGQGPQFIFQYYREEENGRGNFPPRFSGLQFPNYSSELNVNALELDDSALYLCASSLRTGIGNTIYFGEGSWLTVV.

This chain uses TRBV6-1 with TRBJ1-1, with TRBD1 identical over 7 bases. The CDR3 covers 13 residues. V was pared by 8 bases and J by 1 base, with 4 bases of the junction left unmatched. CDR1 and CDR2 (germline): MNHNS, SASEGT. The DNA of the CDR3 is TGTGCCAGCCGGGACAGCCAGAACACTGAAGCTTTCTTT. This sequence encodes CASRDSQNTEAFF.

This chain uses TRBV6-5 with TRBJ2-7; perhaps TRBD2 as D (6 bases). The V and J ends lost 4 bases and 7 bases respectively, with 17 bases between them. The CDR3 runs 14 residues. Germline V gene lookup returns CDR1 MNHEY and CDR2 SVGAGI. CDR3 DNA: TGTGCCAGCAGTTTGCGACTAGTCACGGGGGAGCAGTACGTC. It codes for CASSLRLVTGEQYV.

This chain connects TRBV5-4 to TRBJ2-2; 11 bases map to TRBD1. Losses at the gene ends were 4 bases for V and 5 bases for J; bases not matched to a gene: 10. Germline values: CDR1 SGHNT, CDR2 YYREEE (reference sequence). The CDR3 consists of 17 residues. The CDR3 DNA follows: TGTGCCAGCAGCCTAAGATCCGGGACAGGGGGAACCGGGGAGCTGTTTTTT. Its translation is CASSLRSGTGGTGELFF.

V and J are TRBV5-4 and TRBJ2-1; tentative D call: TRBD2 (5 bases). Germline V gives CDR1 SGHNT, CDR2 YYREEE (reference sequence). Trimming removed 0 bases at V and 4 bases at J, with 14 bases between. There are 16 residues in the CDR3. CDR3 loop: CASSLGGETGYNEQFF. The DNA of the CDR3 is TGTGCCAGCAGCTTGGGAGGTGAAACGGGGTACAATGAGCAGTTCTTC. Full variable domain (outside the CDR3, taken from reference TRBV5-4 and TRBJ2-1): ETGVTQSPTHLIKTRGQQVTLRCSSQSGHNTVSWYQQALGQGPQFIFQYYREEENGRGNFPPRFSGLQFPNYSSELNVNALELDDSALYLCASSLGGETGYNEQFFGPGTRLTVL.

The rearrangement uses TRBV18 and TRBJ1-5, with D possibly being TRBD1 (5 bases). This CDR3 has 13 amino acids. V gave up 3 bases and J gave up 4 bases, with 7 bases separating them. Germline V gene data show CDR1 as KGHSH and CDR2 as LQKENI. CDR3 sequence (DNA): TGTGCCAGCTCACCGGGGGAAAATCAGCCCCAGCATTTT. It translates to CASSPGENQPQHF.

This chain connects TRBV19 to TRBJ1-4, with TRBD1 matching over 9 bases. The V gene's germline CDR1 is LNHDA and CDR2 SQIVND (reference sequence). Trimming removed 3 bases from V and 10 bases from J; junction bases left unmatched: 6. CDR3 length: 14 residues. The CDR3 DNA sequence: TGTGCCAGTAGTATCACAGGGGGCGAGGGAAAACTGTTTTTT. Protein: CASSITGGEGKLFF. The whole variable domain, filled in from reference TRBV19 and TRBJ1-4, reads DGGITQSPKYLFRKEGQNVTLSCEQNLNHDAMYWYRQDPGQGLRLIYYSQIVNDFQKGDIAEGYSVSREKKESFPLTVTSAQKNPTAFYLCASSITGGEGKLFFGSGTQLSVL.